This paragraph reports one T cell receptor (beta chain). This CDR3 contains 15 residues. Germline CDR1 is MNHEY and CDR2 is SVGAGI. Trimming pared 2 bases from V and 4 bases from J, leaving 14 bases between. These data come from a study of shared clonotypes between healthy human individuals. Study-level background: CD4 naive and memory got three plates each, CD8 naive two, CD8 memory one.

Clones were read by immunoSEQ multiplex PCR, and TCRdb kept only the in-frame ones, dropping some. The profile shows 2 million to 3 million clones, more than 90% of them singletons. Donors comprised only Caucasian adults living in Nashville, Tennessee. The V gene is TRBV6-5, the J gene TRBJ1-1; D is ambiguous. The sequence came from a man between 18 and 29 years old in good health. The sample comprised naive CD4+ T cells sorted from blood. Subset of the sample: CD45RA+ positively selected. The CDR3 DNA follows: TGTGCCAGCAGTTACGGGGTCGGCGGGGTCACTGAAGCTTTCTTT. Translated: CASSYGVGGVTEAFF.